This TCR beta chain was captured by sequencing in a study of graft-versus-host responses after intestinal transplantation. Looking at the study overall: Multivisceral, liver-intestinal, or isolated intestinal transplants were performed in recipients. The study gave all recipients anti-thymocyte globulin induction, then tacrolimus and steroids for about 3 years.

This clone was recorded a few times. The target antigen is unknown. Overall study findings and caveats: Graft-donor T cell macrochimerism in patients accompanied high graft-versus-host to host-versus-graft clonal ratios in allografts. Marrow from the recipient contained GvH clones, some of which had appeared first in ileum or blood.

Profiling relied on immunoSEQ multiplex PCR, and the TCRdb table lists in-frame clones only, not all of them. The data show about 12,000 clones, just over 90% seen once. V lost 0 bases and J lost 6; bases outside the gene matches: 1. This CDR3 contains 15 residues. CDR1 and CDR2 from the germline V gene are SEHNR and FQNEAQ (reference sequence). Time point described: postoperative day 105 after intestinal transplantation (dayNNNN = postoperative day). The sequencing used PBMCs, collected 105 days after intestinal transplantation. The receptor was isolated from a human patient who received an intestinal transplant, so some T cells may come from the graft donor. The chain has TRBV7-9 and TRBJ2-2, with TRBD1 matching over 10 bases. This chain's CDR3 is CASSLADRGAGELFF. CDR3 in DNA: TGTGCCAGCAGCTTAGCGGACAGGGGGGCCGGGGAGCTGTTTTTT.